This record looks at one TCR beta chain sequence and its context. Its antigen is undetermined. The data were taken from a study of human T cells and chemical hapten exposure. Study overall: DPC (0.01%) was patch tested on the upper back and read at 6 days. General study findings and limits: Patch test score rose with PT1 expanded TCRs, significant at 8, 16, 32, not 4. Since the donors had alopecia, their immune response may not be the same as that of healthy people.

This CDR3 is built from 11 residues. From germline, CDR1 is DFQATT and CDR2 SNEGSKA (reference sequence). The ends were cut back, 2 bases at V and 8 bases at J, with 10 bases in the middle. Stated time point: patch test 1, 2 weeks after DPC sensitization. Sample treatment: therapeutic diphenylcyclopropenone sensitization with weekly scalp DPC. In the authors' workflow: The number of TCRs in each sample had a median of approximately 95,000 and spanned about 20,000 to 700,000. MiXCR was run by TCRdb on the RACE reads, yielding one entry per CDR3 protein. The V and J calls were not made by the authors but by TCRdb's processing. This table has some 400,000 distinct CDR3 sequences, 4.8% appearing once.

The gene calls are TRBV20-1 and TRBJ2-7; no clear D gene. The sample in question was whole blood, obtained in connection with sensitization to the hapten diphenylcyclopropenone (DPC). This TCR came from a woman between 45 and 60 years old with alopecia areata. Some clones in this sample may be carry-over from other donors' samples. The CDR3 reads CSARRQAKQYF. The CDR3, as DNA: TGCAGTGCTAGAAGGCAGGCAAAGCAGTACTTC.